This T cell receptor (beta chain) comes out of a study of T cells in Graves' hyperthyroidism and ophthalmopathy. Per germline, CDR1 SQVTM and CDR2 ANQGSEA. This CDR3 is built from 14 residues. V gave up 3 bases and J gave up 4 bases; unmatched junction bases: 6. From RNA transcripts, TCR beta CDR3 regions were amplified. HTBI primers were used for first-round RT-PCR of the TCR CDR3. Using its own MiXCR run on the multiplex PCR reads, TCRdb lists one record per CDR3 protein. The data contain about 620,000 distinct CDR3 sequences, under 20% of them singletons. The sample comprised blood. This receptor was obtained from a woman in her twenties or thirties with Graves' hyperthyroidism. The chain has TRBV29-1 and TRBJ2-7; 10 bases match TRBD1. CDR3 coding DNA: TGCAGCGTTGATAAAGGACAGGGGGATTACGAGCAGTACTTC. Protein sequence: CSVDKGQGDYEQYF.